This T cell receptor beta chain was sequenced for a study of T cells in localized non-small cell lung cancer. General study results and limits: Only one tumor region went through sequencing, so heterogeneity may still be there. Compared with tumor, uninvolved adjacent lung displayed greater T cell clonality, ranking highest overall.

V was shortened by 1 base and J by 4 bases, with 2 bases between the two germline ends. The V gene's germline CDR1 is SGHNT and CDR2 YYREEE (reference sequence). The CDR3 covers 11 residues. Turning to this clone: As yet, its antigen is unknown.

Only in-frame clones appear in the TCRdb table, and some are missing; sequencing was by immunoSEQ multiplex PCR. The data hold roughly 24,000 clones, with 86% observed a single time. This sequence joins TRBV5-4 and TRBJ2-5; no reliable D call. The material was peripheral blood, obtained before any cancer treatment. The receptor comes from a woman aged 35-70 years with stage I lung adenocarcinoma. The CDR3 sequence is CASSLSETQYF. The CDR3 DNA reads TGTGCCAGCAGCTTGTCAGAGACCCAGTACTTC.